This T cell receptor (beta chain) was documented in a study of response to subunit inactivated influenza vaccine. MiXCR, applied by TCRdb to the RT-PCR reads, yields one record per CDR3 protein. Of some 150,000 distinct CDR3 sequences listed, approximately 12% are singletons. Germline-derived CDR1 and CDR2 are SEHNR and FQNEAQ (reference sequence). The CDR3 is made up of 14 amino acids. V was cut by 4 bases and J by 1 base, with 7 bases left in between. This clonotype was seen only a few times. The sample was also linked to a second study, of T cells expressing NK-cell markers. That work adds: The authors made TCR beta cDNA libraries by 5'RACE template switching. This switching added a universal primer site and UMIs. Sequencing of TCR beta repertoires drew on sorted CD3+CD56+NKG2C+, CD3+CD56+NKG2C- and CD3+CD56-NKG2C+ T cells. HCMV seropositivity characterized most of the eight sequenced donors, and seronegativity one. Several experiments employed an anti-gamma-delta TCR antibody to confine sorting to alpha-beta TCR T cells. In a handful of donors, dominant clonotypes made up about 25-65% of CD3+CD56-NKG2C+ cells.

V is TRBV7-9 and J is TRBJ2-2; TRBD2 might be the D (5 bases). This clonotype originated in a middle-aged man who received an inactivated influenza vaccine. Specimen: CD8+ T cells sorted from PBMCs, collected roughly 12 days after vaccination. The DNA for the CDR3 is TGTGCCAGCAGCTCCCGGGGGAACACCGGGGAGCTGTTTTTT. Translation gives CASSSRGNTGELFF.